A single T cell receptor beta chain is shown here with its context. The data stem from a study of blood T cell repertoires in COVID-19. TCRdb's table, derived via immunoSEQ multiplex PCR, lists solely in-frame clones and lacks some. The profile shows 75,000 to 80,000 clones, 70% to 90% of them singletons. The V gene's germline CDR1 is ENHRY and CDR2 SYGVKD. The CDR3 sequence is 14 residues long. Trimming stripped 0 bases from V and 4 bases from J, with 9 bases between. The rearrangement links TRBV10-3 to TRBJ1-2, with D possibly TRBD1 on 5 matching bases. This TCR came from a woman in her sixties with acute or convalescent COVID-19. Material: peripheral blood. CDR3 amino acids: CAISESQGTYGYTF. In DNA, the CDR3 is TGTGCCATCAGTGAGTCGCAGGGTACCTATGGCTACACCTTC.